This T cell receptor beta chain was recovered during a study of OX40 agonist ivuxolimab in advanced cancers. Study outcomes and limitations: Averaging showed that CD8+ T cells had more expanded clones than CD4+ did. At 0.1 to 3.0 mg/kg and by week 6, clonal expansion occurred in CD4+ and CD8+ blood T cells. Among patients with partial responses at 0.1-3.0 mg/kg, clonal expansion was among the lowest.

At baseline, cycle 4 day 1, and cycle 7 day 1, blood was sampled. The CDR3 is 13 amino acids. J was trimmed by 6 bases and V by 3 bases; bases with no gene match: 4. Germline V lookup: CDR1 SGHTA, CDR2 FQGNSA. Some clones are missing from TCRdb's copy, which holds only in-frame ones; the method was immunoSEQ multiplex PCR. The profile shows about 60,000 clones, roughly 90% of them singletons. As concerns this clone: Its antigen is still unknown.

This receptor was taken from an adult with an advanced solid tumor such as melanoma, head and neck, liver or kidney cancer. The material sequenced was CD4+ or CD8+ T cells sorted from blood, taken in a trial of the OX40 agonist ivuxolimab. This chain connects TRBV7-2 to TRBJ1-2, with 7 bases aligning to TRBD1. The CDR3 spells CASSLNRGDGYTF. The CDR3 region has the DNA TGTGCCAGCAGCTTGAACAGGGGAGATGGCTACACCTTC.